This T cell receptor (beta chain) was identified during a study of T cells of healthy individuals (dated by TCRdb to the late 2010s). To note about this clonotype: This receptor's antigen is unknown. Base qualities are not recorded, but no much larger clone differs from it by a single base.

The library was produced with 5' RACE. The sample was run on an Illumina MiSeq. TCRdb took the public reads, trimmed them with fastp at Q25, ran MiXCR for clone calling and kept in-frame beta chains. Every CDR3 protein is listed once, alongside the most common genes and DNA of its rows. Counted in this sample were 60,000 to 80,000 distinct CDR3 sequences; under 20% of them appeared once. Approximately 4.6% of the sample goes to the ten largest clones. For this chain, trimming is 8 bases at the V end and 0 bases at the J end, and the number of junction bases without a gene match is 5. The germline V gene encodes CDR1 MNHNS and CDR2 SASEGT. The CDR3 holds 15 amino acids from the cysteine to the phenylalanine. The entry retains the CDR3 DNA only, 45 bases that are in frame from base 1.

This clonotype was obtained from a human donor in good health. The sequence links TRBV6-1 to TRBJ2-3, and 10 junctional nucleotides match TRBD2. The nucleotide sequence reads TGTGCCAGCGGGGCTAGCGGGGGCAGCACAGATACGCAGTATTTT. The translation is CASGASGGSTDTQYF.